One sample yielded the 26 T cell receptor beta chains listed below, sequenced in a study of blood T cell repertoires in COVID-19. Profiled with immunoSEQ multiplex PCR; TCRdb holds only in-frame clones, not every one. The sample yields fewer than 200,000 clones, around 84% seen once. The sequenced sample was peripheral blood. These receptors were collected from a man in his forties with acute or convalescent COVID-19.

The V and J genes are TRBV7-9 and TRBJ1-5; D not resolved. Germline assignment: CDR1 SEHNR and CDR2 FQNEAQ (reference sequence). This CDR3 is 13 amino acids long. Trimming removed 3 bases at V and 9 bases at J, with 12 bases between. The DNA for the CDR3 is TGTGCCAGCAGCTTCGAACAACGGGGGCCCCAGCATTTT. This sequence encodes CASSFEQRGPQHF.

The chain recombines TRBV11-2 with TRBJ1-5, with unresolved D. The CDR3 sequence is 13 residues long. The germline CDR1 and CDR2 sequences are SGHAT and FQNNGV. The V end was cut by 5 bases, the J end by 1 base, with 6 bases between. As DNA, the CDR3 is TGTGCCAGCAGCCCCGGGAGCAATCAGCCCCAGCATTTT. This gives the protein CASSPGSNQPQHF.

The V gene is TRBV19, the J gene TRBJ1-5; 9 bases map to TRBD1. Trimming cost V 5 bases and J 4 bases; bases outside gene matches: 6. The germline V gene encodes CDR1 LNHDA and CDR2 SQIVND (reference sequence). The CDR3 totals 15 residues. CDR3 region: CASSSPTGGNQPQHF. DNA of the CDR3: TGTGCCAGTAGTTCCCCGACAGGGGGGAATCAGCCCCAGCATTTT.

V is TRBV12-5 and J is TRBJ1-5; 7 bases agree with TRBD1. Unmatched junction bases numbered 10, after V lost 6 bases and J lost 5 bases. The germline CDR1 and CDR2 sequences are LGHNT and FRNRAP. The CDR3 is 15 amino acids. In nucleotides, the CDR3 is TGTGCTAGTGGCAATTTTCAGGGGGGAGATCAGCCCCAGCATTTT. Its translation is CASGNFQGGDQPQHF. Full variable domain (outside the CDR3, taken from reference TRBV12-5 and TRBJ1-5): DARVTQTPRHKVTEMGQEVTMRCQPILGHNTVFWYRQTMMQGLELLAYFRNRAPLDDSGMPKDRFSAEMPDATLATLKIQPSEPRDSAVYFCASGNFQGGDQPQHFGDGTRLSIL.

This clone was detected once. A read error may produce the germline difference seen at one junction end. The V gene is TRBV3-1 (or the pseudogene TRBV3-2), the J gene TRBJ1-6; D gene uncertain. The CDR3 consists of 16 residues. Germline CDR1 is LGHDT and CDR2 is YNNKEL (reference sequence). For the CDR3, the DNA is TGCCCAGGCGCTTGCACAGAGAGCTCCTATAATTCACCCCTCCACTTT. It specifies CPGACTESSYNSPLHF.

The genes are TRBV4-1 and TRBJ2-2; 11 positions agree with TRBD2. Germline loops: CDR1 MGHRA, CDR2 YSYEKL. After removal of 4 bases from V and 2 bases from J, the junction contained 18 bases not matched to a gene. The CDR3 loop spans 21 amino acids. The CDR3 region is CASSPRDSRLAGSLNTGELFF. The CDR3 region has the DNA TGCGCCAGCAGCCCAAGGGACAGCAGACTAGCGGGGTCACTTAACACCGGGGAGCTGTTTTTT.

The rearrangement joins TRBV9 to TRBJ2-5, with a possible D match to TRBD1 (7 bases). This CDR3 is built from 12 residues. CDR1 is SGDLS and CDR2 is YYNGEE in the germline V gene. V was clipped by 3 bases and J by 9 bases, with 12 bases between them. The CDR3 reads CASSEGAGSQYF. In DNA form, the CDR3 reads TGTGCCAGCAGCGAGGGGGCGGGGTCCCAGTACTTC.

The rearrangement uses TRBV7-2 and TRBJ1-3; possible D gene TRBD1, 6 bases. The V gene lost 4 bases and the J gene lost 0 bases, with 10 bases spanning the gap. Germline lookup yields CDR1 SGHTA and CDR2 FQGNSA. The CDR3 loop spans 15 amino acids. CDR3 coding DNA: TGTGCCAGCAGCTCTGGACAGCTCTCTGGAAACACCATATATTTT. This encodes CASSSGQLSGNTIYF.

On this clone: Other DNA sequences in the same sample also yield this CDR3. This chain connects TRBV5-1 to TRBJ2-3; 9 nucleotides line up with TRBD1. CDR1 is SGHRS, CDR2 YFSETQ, per germline. V lost 4 bases to trimming and J lost 3 bases; unmatched junction nucleotides: 3. The CDR3 is made up of 14 amino acids. DNA for the CDR3: TGCGCCAGCAGCCCGGGACAGGGAACAGATACGCAGTATTTT. Protein sequence: CASSPGQGTDTQYF.

The chain has TRBV7-2 and TRBJ1-2, with 9 bases lining up with TRBD1. With 3 bases clipped from V and 2 bases from J, the junction kept 7 bases outside the gene matches. Germline V gene data show CDR1 as SGHTA and CDR2 as FQGNSA. The CDR3 runs to 16 residues. The CDR3 nucleotides are TGTGCCAGCAGCTTCGCAGACAGGGGGGGGAACTATGGCTACACCTTC. It codes for CASSFADRGGNYGYTF.

V and J are TRBV3-1 (or the pseudogene TRBV3-2) and TRBJ2-5, with D possibly TRBD2 on 5 matching bases. The CDR3 totals 14 residues. Trimming took 6 bases from V and 0 from J, leaving 11 bases between them. CDR1 LGHDT and CDR2 YNNKEL come from the germline V gene (reference sequence). The CDR3 is CASRRLLDQETQYF. For the CDR3, the DNA is TGTGCCAGCAGACGACTACTCGACCAAGAGACCCAGTACTTC.

The rearrangement uses TRBV6-2 or TRBV6-3 and TRBJ2-7; 9 nucleotides line up with TRBD1. The CDR3 loop spans 15 amino acids. CDR1 and CDR2 from the germline V gene are MNHEY and SVGEGT. Germline trimming cut 5 bases from V and 5 bases from J; bases unmatched to any gene: 10. The CDR3 loop is CASSTPGTGIHEQYF. The DNA for the CDR3 is TGTGCCAGCAGTACCCCCGGGACAGGGATCCACGAGCAGTACTTC.

This clone was observed a handful of times. This chain links TRBV5-6 with TRBJ1-4; D may be TRBD1 (5 bases). The CDR3 is 12 residues long. Germline CDR1 reads SGHDT; CDR2 reads YYEEEE. Trimming stripped 4 bases from V and 5 bases from J, with 6 bases between. The CDR3 sequence: CASSRQNEKLFF. In DNA, the CDR3 is TGTGCCAGCAGCAGACAGAATGAAAAACTGTTTTTT.

A few counts support this clone. This chain joins TRBV18 and TRBJ1-1; D gene ambiguous. Germline V CDR1 and CDR2: KGHSH, LQKENI. The CDR3 totals 13 residues. Trimming stripped 0 bases from V and 1 base from J, with 3 bases between. DNA for the CDR3: TGTGCCAGCTCACCACCACAGAACACTGAAGCTTTCTTT. Its protein is CASSPPQNTEAFF.

The rearrangement uses TRBV11-2 and TRBJ1-2; 7 bases agree with TRBD1. V lost 5 bases and J lost 7; bases outside the gene matches: 10. The CDR3 has 14 amino acids. Germline CDR1 SGHAT, CDR2 FQNNGV. CDR3 amino acids: CASSVLGGKSGYTF. The CDR3 DNA reads as TGTGCCAGCAGCGTCCTAGGGGGCAAGTCTGGCTACACCTTC.

This rearrangement joins TRBV11-2 to TRBJ1-3; no clear D. The length of the CDR3 is 14 residues. From germline, CDR1 is SGHAT and CDR2 FQNNGV. Trimming pared 5 bases from V and 0 bases from J, leaving 8 bases between. In nucleotides, the CDR3 is TGTGCCAGCAGCCAGCGGTTCTCTGGAAACACCATATATTTT. It specifies CASSQRFSGNTIYF. The full variable domain, rest sourced from reference TRBV11-2 and TRBJ1-3, is EAGVAQSPRYKIIEKRQSVAFWCNPISGHATLYWYQQILGQGPKLLIQFQNNGVVDDSQLPKDRFSAERLKGVDSTLKIQPAKLEDSAVYLCASSQRFSGNTIYFGEGSWLTVV.

This chain uses TRBV2 with TRBJ1-1; tentative D call: TRBD1 (5 bases). V was shortened by 7 bases and J by 2 bases, with 11 bases between the two germline ends. The CDR3 is 13 residues long. Germline CDR1 is SNHLY and CDR2 is FYNNEI. CDR3 DNA: TGTGCCAGCAATCAGGGTGGAAACACTGAAGCTTTCTTT. Protein sequence: CASNQGGNTEAFF.

V gene TRBV2 combines with J gene TRBJ1-5; tentative D call: TRBD1 (6 bases). The V and J ends lost 2 bases and 6 bases respectively, with 14 bases between them. Germline V gene sequence: CDR1 SNHLY, CDR2 FYNNEI. There are 15 residues in the CDR3. The CDR3, as DNA: TGTGCCAGCAGTGAACGCGGGGGGCCGGCTCAGCCCCAGCATTTT. Amino acids: CASSERGGPAQPQHF.

This clone was seen more than once but under ten times. The chain is built from TRBV3-1 (or the pseudogene TRBV3-2) and TRBJ1-5, with 7 bases that match TRBD1. Germline trimming cut 3 bases from V and 4 bases from J; bases unmatched to any gene: 3. The CDR3 is made up of 14 amino acids. Looked up from germline, CDR1 is LGHDT and CDR2 is YNNKEL (reference sequence). CDR3 sequence reads: CASSQGQSNQPQHF. CDR3 nucleotides: TGTGCCAGCAGCCAGGGACAGTCAAATCAGCCCCAGCATTTT.

The CDR3 region has the DNA TGTGCCAGTAGTCAGGGACAGGGAAACACCGGGGAGCTGTTTTTT. Encoded protein: CASSQGQGNTGELFF. J is TRBJ2-2 and V is TRBV19, with 9 nucleotides matching TRBD1. The CDR3 has 15 residues. The V gene end was trimmed by 5 bases and the J gene end by 2 bases; junction bases not matched to a gene: 3. Germline V gene sequence: CDR1 LNHDA, CDR2 SQIVND (reference sequence).

CDR3 sequence: CASSLAPGGKAAFF. CDR3 DNA sequence: TGTGCCAGCAGCTTAGCTCCGGGAGGAAAGGCAGCTTTCTTT. The rearrangement joins TRBV7-2 to TRBJ1-1; unclear D gene. In germline, CDR1 is SGHTA, CDR2 FQGNSA. Trimming took 0 bases from V and 10 from J, leaving 15 bases between them. CDR3 length equals 14 residues. Full variable domain (outside the CDR3, taken from reference TRBV7-2 and TRBJ1-1): GAGVSQSPSNKVTEKGKDVELRCDPISGHTALYWYRQSLGQGLEFLIYFQGNSAPDKSGLPSDRFSAERTGGSVSTLTIQRTQQEDSAVYLCASSLAPGGKAAFFGQGTRLTVV.

The chain recombines TRBV7-6 with TRBJ2-1, with 14 bases aligning to TRBD2. The CDR3 totals 18 residues. Germline V gene data show CDR1 as SGHVS and CDR2 as FNYEAQ. Trimming at V came to 1 base and at J to 2 bases, leaving 4 bases not matched to a gene. CDR3 sequence: CASSLVGLAGDPYNEQFF. DNA of the CDR3: TGTGCCAGCAGCTTAGTGGGACTAGCGGGGGACCCCTACAATGAGCAGTTCTTC.

The chain uses TRBV6-5 and TRBJ2-1; no clear D. CDR1 and CDR2 (germline): MNHEY, SVGAGI. This CDR3 is 14 amino acids long. V was pared by 6 bases and J by 3 bases, with 12 bases between. The CDR3 bases are TGTGCCAGCAGGCCGTATACGGGCTACAATGAGCAGTTCTTC. Its protein is CASRPYTGYNEQFF.

V usage is TRBV6-5 and J usage is TRBJ1-5; 7 positions match TRBD1. This CDR3 is built from 15 residues. J lost 0 bases, V lost 6 bases, and 5 bases had no gene match. Germline lookup yields CDR1 MNHEY and CDR2 SVGAGI. CDR3 coding DNA: TGTGCCAGCAGCCATCGACAGGGTAGCAATCAGCCCCAGCATTTT. It is translated as CASSHRQGSNQPQHF.

The rearrangement joins TRBV18 to TRBJ1-2, with 7 bases fitting TRBD1. The CDR3 spans 15 residues. Trimming took 3 bases from V and 6 from J; bases not matched to a gene: 10. Germline V gene data show CDR1 as KGHSH and CDR2 as LQKENI. CDR3 nucleotides: TGTGCCAGCTCACCCGCCTCGGCAGGGGGAAATGGCTACACCTTC. Translated, it gives CASSPASAGGNGYTF.

As DNA, the CDR3 is TGTGCCAGCAGCCTTCAGGGGGCGCGTGGCTACACCTTC. It codes for CASSLQGARGYTF. The chain has TRBV7-3 and TRBJ1-2; 8 bases line up with TRBD1. The V and J ends lost 5 bases and 7 bases, in that order; junction bases with no gene match: 6. This CDR3 region has 13 residues. The germline gives CDR1 SGHTA, CDR2 FQGTGA.